The rows below give T cell receptor beta chains drawn from one sample of a study of response to subunit inactivated influenza vaccine. Each CDR3 protein gets one entry after TCRdb re-called the RT-PCR reads with MiXCR. The sample lists about 580,000 distinct CDR3 sequences; 12% to 15% were seen once. The source material was PBMCs from blood, sampled 11 to 12 days after vaccination. The receptors were gathered from a man over 45 who received an inactivated influenza vaccine. Each CDR3 is given with its conserved first and last residue. D genes are given only for firm matches. The size field is filled for only some rows; it gives once, few, many or a size class.

TRBJ2-7	many	TRBV2	TRBD1	CASGIEGTGSGWEQYF	TGTGCCAGCGGAATCGAGGGGACAGGGTCGGGTTGGGAGCAGTACTTC
TRBJ2-5	-	TRBV5-1	-	CASSLGTLEQETQYF	TGCGCCAGCAGCTTGGGCACCCTGGAACAAGAGACCCAGTACTTC
TRBJ1-1	-	TRBV3-1	-	CASSRGTIEAFF	TGTGCCAGCAGCCGAGGTACTATTGAAGCTTTCTTT
TRBJ2-5	-	TRBV27	-	CASSISVRWETQYF	TGTGCCAGCAGTATTAGTGTACGGTGGGAGACCCAGTACTTC
TRBJ2-1	-	TRBV10-3	-	CAISEGPNSLNEQFF	TGTGCCATCAGTGAGGGCCCCAACTCATTAAATGAGCAGTTCTTC
TRBJ1-2	few	TRBV12-3/TRBV12-4	-	CASSPPGGYQSYTF	TGTGCCAGCAGCCCACCGGGAGGGTATCAAAGCTACACCTTC
TRBJ2-1	many	TRBV29-1	TRBD2	CSGAQYSGGWDEQFF	TGCAGCGGCGCACAATACAGCGGGGGGTGGGATGAGCAGTTCTTC
TRBJ2-7	many	TRBV12-3/TRBV12-4	-	CASSRQAYEQYF	TGTGCCAGCAGCCGACAGGCCTACGAGCAGTACTTC
TRBJ2-7	few	TRBV4-1	TRBD1	CASSQTRGQAYEQYF	TGCGCCAGCAGCCAAACCCGGGGACAGGCATACGAGCAGTACTTC
TRBJ1-4	few	TRBV20-1	-	CSAAQGTTNEKLFF	TGCAGTGCTGCACAGGGAACAACTAATGAAAAACTGTTTTTT
TRBJ2-7	-	TRBV28	-	CASSLGGPEDF	TGTGCCAGCAGTTTAGGTGGACCAGAGGATTTC
TRBJ2-7	-	TRBV29-1	TRBD1	CSVYLDRANSYEQYF	TGCAGCGTTTACCTTGACAGGGCCAATTCCTACGAGCAGTACTTC
TRBJ1-6	-	TRBV28	-	CASRMSLGDNSPLHF	TGTGCCAGTAGAATGAGCCTGGGGGATAATTCACCCCTCCACTTT
TRBJ2-5	-	TRBV12-3/TRBV12-4	TRBD2	CASRGEGTQYF	TGTGCCAGCAGGGGGGAGGGGACCCAGTACTTC
TRBJ2-1	few	TRBV2	TRBD1	CASLQQGADEQFF	TGTGCCAGCCTACAACAGGGGGCTGACGAGCAGTTCTTC
TRBJ1-1	few	TRBV6-5	-	CASSSEGRGARTEAFF	TGTGCCAGCAGTTCCGAGGGGCGGGGGGCGAGGACTGAAGCTTTCTTT
TRBJ2-3	-	TRBV3-1	TRBD2	CASSQRGEDTQYF	TGTGCCAGCAGCCAACGGGGGGAAGATACGCAGTATTTT
TRBJ2-2	-	TRBV7-2	-	CASRNYGGVGTGELFF	TGTGCCAGCAGAAATTATGGCGGCGTGGGCACCGGGGAGCTGTTTTTT
TRBJ2-1	many	TRBV5-1	-	CASSLSSGNEQFF	TGCGCCAGCAGCTTGAGTAGCGGCAATGAGCAGTTCTTC
TRBJ2-7	-	TRBV20-1	TRBD1	CSAPGQGTSYEQYF	TGCAGTGCCCCGGGACAGGGCACCTCCTACGAGCAGTACTTC
TRBJ2-2	few	TRBV6-2/TRBV6-3	-	CASRKGSNTGELFF	TGTGCCAGCAGGAAGGGTTCGAACACCGGGGAGCTGTTTTTT
TRBJ2-3	few	TRBV20-1	TRBD2	CSATRYAPGLVTDTQYF	TGCAGTGCTACCCGCTACGCTCCGGGACTAGTCACAGATACGCAGTATTTT
TRBJ2-5	few	TRBV28	-	CAIGLSGETQYF	TGTGCCATCGGACTTTCAGGGGAGACCCAGTACTTC
TRBJ2-7	-	TRBV29-1	-	CSVDGAGESYEQYF	TGCAGCGTTGACGGAGCAGGGGAATCCTACGAGCAGTACTTC
TRBJ2-1	-	TRBV3-1	TRBD1	CASSRGGQGSNEQFF	TGTGCCAGCAGCCGCGGGGGACAGGGCAGCAATGAGCAGTTCTTC
TRBJ2-1	-	TRBV6-2/TRBV6-3	-	CASFHGTGWYNEQFF	TGTGCCAGCTTCCATGGCACAGGGTGGTACAATGAGCAGTTCTTC
TRBJ1-4	-	TRBV27	-	CASSFLGAGEKLFF	TGTGCCAGCAGTTTCTTGGGGGCTGGTGAAAAACTGTTTTTT
TRBJ2-2	-	TRBV29-1	-	CSAKVGADTGELFF	TGCAGCGCAAAGGTTGGCGCGGACACCGGGGAGCTGTTTTTT
TRBJ2-2	-	TRBV27	TRBD1	CASTLLWTGGNGELFF	TGTGCCAGCACCCTACTTTGGACAGGTGGGAACGGGGAGCTGTTTTTT
TRBJ2-1	-	TRBV7-2	TRBD2	CASSHQPRGGEQFF	TGTGCCAGCAGCCACCAGCCCCGGGGGGGTGAGCAGTTCTTC
TRBJ2-1	once	TRBV20-1	-	CSAIDLPEQFF	TGCAGTGCTATAGACCTCCCTGAGCAGTTCTTC
TRBJ1-1	-	TRBV18	TRBD1	CASSPRTGGTNTEAFF	TGTGCCAGCTCACCAAGGACAGGGGGGACGAACACTGAAGCTTTCTTT
TRBJ2-1	-	TRBV12-3/TRBV12-4	TRBD2	CASRHSGGPYEQFF	TGTGCCAGCAGACATAGCGGGGGGCCGTATGAGCAGTTCTTC
TRBJ2-6	few	TRBV9	-	CASSDRRSGANVLTF	TGTGCCAGCAGCGATAGAAGGTCTGGGGCCAACGTCCTGACTTTC
TRBJ1-3	few	TRBV7-6	-	CASSSLTGTTGNTIYF	TGTGCCAGCAGCTCCCTGACCGGGACAACTGGAAACACCATATATTTT
TRBJ2-4	many	TRBV12-3/TRBV12-4	-	CASFGGENIQYF	TGTGCCAGCTTCGGCGGGGAAAACATTCAGTACTTC
TRBJ2-2	-	TRBV3-1	TRBD1	CASSHTGTGGNTGELFF	TGTGCCAGCAGCCACACCGGGACAGGGGGCAACACCGGGGAGCTGTTTTTT
TRBJ1-3	many	TRBV4-3	-	CASSQDGGLSGNTIYF	TGCGCCAGCAGCCAAGATGGGGGGCTTTCTGGAAACACCATATATTTT
TRBJ2-2	-	TRBV28	TRBD1	CASSFSLGTGTGELFF	TGTGCCAGCAGTTTCTCTCTCGGGACAGGCACCGGGGAGCTGTTTTTT
TRBJ1-5	few	TRBV9	-	CASSVGPDGNSNQPQHF	TGTGCCAGCAGCGTGGGGCCGGACGGGAATAGCAATCAGCCCCAGCATTTT
TRBJ2-7	few	TRBV7-8	TRBD1	CASSLATGTPEQYF	TGTGCCAGCAGCTTAGCGACAGGGACCCCCGAGCAGTACTTC
TRBJ1-1	once	TRBV4-2	TRBD1	CASSQEAGGINTEAFF	TGTGCCAGCAGCCAAGAGGCAGGGGGAATTAACACTGAAGCTTTCTTT
TRBJ2-5	few	TRBV7-2	TRBD1	CASSQPGQGETQYF	TGTGCCAGCAGCCAGCCGGGACAGGGAGAGACCCAGTACTTC
TRBJ1-3	-	TRBV6-5	-	CASSQSSSGNTIYF	TGTGCCAGCAGTCAGTCGAGCTCTGGAAACACCATATATTTT
TRBJ2-5	-	TRBV5-1	TRBD2	CASTFSGGLQETQYF	TGCGCCAGCACCTTTAGCGGGGGGCTCCAAGAGACCCAGTACTTC
TRBJ2-2	few	TRBV29-1	TRBD1	CSVDRGLTGELFF	TGCAGCGTTGACAGGGGGTTAACCGGGGAGCTGTTTTTT
TRBJ2-3	few	TRBV14	TRBD2	CASSRGGGRLFGTDTQYF	TGTGCCAGCAGCCGCGGGGGGGGACGACTGTTTGGGACAGATACGCAGTATTTT
TRBJ1-1	-	TRBV10-3	TRBD1	CAISELTGGVTEAFF	TGTGCCATCAGTGAGTTAACAGGGGGCGTCACTGAAGCTTTCTTT
TRBJ1-5	-	TRBV19	-	CASSIGRTVNQPQHF	TGTGCCAGTAGTATCGGTCGGACAGTCAATCAGCCCCAGCATTTT
TRBJ2-1	few	TRBV14	-	CASSPPGPVSYNEQFF	TGTGCCAGCAGCCCGCCGGGACCGGTCTCCTACAATGAGCAGTTCTTC
TRBJ2-2	few	TRBV5-1	-	CASSGAQIPTGELFF	TGCGCCAGCAGCGGGGCTCAGATCCCGACCGGGGAGCTGTTTTTT
TRBJ1-2	few	TRBV6-1	TRBD1	CASSTPTGWLDGYTF	TGTGCCAGCAGTACCCCGACAGGGTGGCTGGATGGCTACACCTTC